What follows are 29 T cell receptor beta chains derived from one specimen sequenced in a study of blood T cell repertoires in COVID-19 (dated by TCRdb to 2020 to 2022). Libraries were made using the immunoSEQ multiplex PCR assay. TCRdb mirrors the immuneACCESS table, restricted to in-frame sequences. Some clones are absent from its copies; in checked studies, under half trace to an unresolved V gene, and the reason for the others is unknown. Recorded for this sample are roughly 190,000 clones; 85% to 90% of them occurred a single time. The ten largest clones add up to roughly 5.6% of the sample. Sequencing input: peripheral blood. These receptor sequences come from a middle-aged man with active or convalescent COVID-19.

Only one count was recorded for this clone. CDR3 loop: CASTRLAGNTGELFF. The DNA of the CDR3 is TGTGCCAGCACCCGACTAGCGGGGAACACCGGGGAGCTGTTTTTT. The gene calls are TRBV9 and TRBJ2-2; 10 nucleotides agree with TRBD2. V was clipped by 6 bases and J by 1 base; unmatched bases: 3. The CDR3 totals 15 residues. Germline CDR1 and CDR2: SGDLS and YYNGEE.

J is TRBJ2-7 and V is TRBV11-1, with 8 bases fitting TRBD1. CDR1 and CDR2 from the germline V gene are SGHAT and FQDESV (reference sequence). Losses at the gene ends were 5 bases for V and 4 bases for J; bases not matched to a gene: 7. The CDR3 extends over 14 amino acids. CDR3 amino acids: CASSLGQGLYEQYF. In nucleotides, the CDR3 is TGTGCCAGCAGCCTCGGACAGGGACTTTACGAGCAGTACTTC.

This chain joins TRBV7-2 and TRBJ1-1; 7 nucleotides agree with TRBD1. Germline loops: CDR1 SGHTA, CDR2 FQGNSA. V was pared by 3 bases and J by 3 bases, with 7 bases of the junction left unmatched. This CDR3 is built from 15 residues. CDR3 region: CASSFPTGRYTEAFF. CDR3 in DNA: TGTGCCAGCAGCTTCCCGACAGGGCGGTACACTGAAGCTTTCTTT. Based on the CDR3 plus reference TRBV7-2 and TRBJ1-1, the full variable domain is GAGVSQSPSNKVTEKGKDVELRCDPISGHTALYWYRQSLGQGLEFLIYFQGNSAPDKSGLPSDRFSAERTGGSVSTLTIQRTQQEDSAVYLCASSFPTGRYTEAFFGQGTRLTVV.

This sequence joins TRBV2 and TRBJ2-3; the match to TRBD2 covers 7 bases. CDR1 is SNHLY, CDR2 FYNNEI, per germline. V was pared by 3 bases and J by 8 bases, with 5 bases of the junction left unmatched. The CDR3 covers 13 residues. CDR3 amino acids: CASSDTREFTQYF. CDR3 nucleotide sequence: TGTGCCAGCAGTGACACGCGGGAGTTTACGCAGTATTTT. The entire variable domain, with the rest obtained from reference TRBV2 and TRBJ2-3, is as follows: EPEVTQTPSHQVTQMGQEVILRCVPISNHLYFYWYRQILGQKVEFLVSFYNNEISEKSEIFDDQFSVERPDGSNFTLKIRSTKLEDSAMYFCASSDTREFTQYFGPGTRLTVL.

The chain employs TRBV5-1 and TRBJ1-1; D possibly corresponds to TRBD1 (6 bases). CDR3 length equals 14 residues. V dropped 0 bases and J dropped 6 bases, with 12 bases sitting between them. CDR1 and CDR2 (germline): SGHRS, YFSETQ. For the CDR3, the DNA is TGCGCCAGCAGCTTGGGCCCAGGGGTCGCTGAAGCTTTCTTT. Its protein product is CASSLGPGVAEAFF. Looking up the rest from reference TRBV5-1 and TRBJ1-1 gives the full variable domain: KAGVTQTPRYLIKTRGQQVTLSCSPISGHRSVSWYQQTPGQGLQFLFEYFSETQRNKGNFPGRFSGRQFSNSRSEMNVSTLELGDSALYLCASSLGPGVAEAFFGQGTRLTVV.

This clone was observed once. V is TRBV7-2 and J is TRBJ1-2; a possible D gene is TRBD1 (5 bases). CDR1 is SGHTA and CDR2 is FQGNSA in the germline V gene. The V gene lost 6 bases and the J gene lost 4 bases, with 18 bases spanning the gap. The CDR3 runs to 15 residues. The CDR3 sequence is CASRRGRVDVYGYTF. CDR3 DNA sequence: TGTGCCAGCAGACGGGGGAGGGTGGACGTCTATGGCTACACCTTC.

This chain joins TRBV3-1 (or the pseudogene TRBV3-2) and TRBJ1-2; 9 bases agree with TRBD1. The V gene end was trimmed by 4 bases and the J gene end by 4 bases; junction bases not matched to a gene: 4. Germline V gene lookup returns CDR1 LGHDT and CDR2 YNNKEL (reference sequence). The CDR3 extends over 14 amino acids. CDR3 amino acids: CASSRGQGSYGYTF. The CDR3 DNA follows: TGTGCCAGCAGCCGCGGACAGGGGAGCTATGGCTACACCTTC.

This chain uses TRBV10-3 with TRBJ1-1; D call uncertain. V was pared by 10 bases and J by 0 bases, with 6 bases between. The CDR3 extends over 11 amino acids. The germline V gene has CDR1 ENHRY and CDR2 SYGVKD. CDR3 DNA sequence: TGTGCCAGCGGGGTGAACACTGAAGCTTTCTTT. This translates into CASGVNTEAFF.

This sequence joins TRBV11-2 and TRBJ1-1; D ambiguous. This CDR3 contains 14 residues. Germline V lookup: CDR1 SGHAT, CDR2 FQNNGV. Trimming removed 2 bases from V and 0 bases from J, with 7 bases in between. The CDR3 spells CASSLHSMNTEAFF. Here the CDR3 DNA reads TGTGCCAGCAGCTTACACAGCATGAACACTGAAGCTTTCTTT.

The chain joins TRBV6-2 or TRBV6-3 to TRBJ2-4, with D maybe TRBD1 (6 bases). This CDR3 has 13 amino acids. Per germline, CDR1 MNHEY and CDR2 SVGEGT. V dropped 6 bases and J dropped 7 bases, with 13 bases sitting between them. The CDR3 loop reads CASSPGTLNIQYF. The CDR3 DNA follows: TGTGCCAGCAGCCCTGGGACACTTAACATTCAGTACTTC.

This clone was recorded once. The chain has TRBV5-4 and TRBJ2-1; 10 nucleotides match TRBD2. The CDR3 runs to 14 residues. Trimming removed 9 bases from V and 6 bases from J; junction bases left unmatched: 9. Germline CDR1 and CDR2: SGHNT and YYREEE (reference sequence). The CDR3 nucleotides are TGTGCCACCCTAGCTAGCGGGAGTTCCAATGAGCAGTTCTTC. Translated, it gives CATLASGSSNEQFF. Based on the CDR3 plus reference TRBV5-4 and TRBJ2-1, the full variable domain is ETGVTQSPTHLIKTRGQQVTLRCSSQSGHNTVSWYQQALGQGPQFIFQYYREEENGRGNFPPRFSGLQFPNYSSELNVNALELDDSALYLCATLASGSSNEQFFGPGTRLTVL.

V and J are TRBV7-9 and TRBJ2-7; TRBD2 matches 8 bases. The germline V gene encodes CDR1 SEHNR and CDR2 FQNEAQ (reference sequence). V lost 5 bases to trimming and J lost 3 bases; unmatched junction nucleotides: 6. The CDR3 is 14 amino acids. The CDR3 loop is CASSLTSENYEQYF. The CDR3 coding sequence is TGTGCCAGCAGCCTGACTAGCGAAAACTACGAGCAGTACTTC.

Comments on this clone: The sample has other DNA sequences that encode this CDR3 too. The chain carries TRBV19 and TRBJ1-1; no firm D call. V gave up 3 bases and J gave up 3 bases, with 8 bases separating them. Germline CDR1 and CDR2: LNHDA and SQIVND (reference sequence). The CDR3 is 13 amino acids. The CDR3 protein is CASSIVGDTEAFF. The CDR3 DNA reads TGTGCCAGTAGTATTGTCGGGGACACTGAAGCTTTCTTT.

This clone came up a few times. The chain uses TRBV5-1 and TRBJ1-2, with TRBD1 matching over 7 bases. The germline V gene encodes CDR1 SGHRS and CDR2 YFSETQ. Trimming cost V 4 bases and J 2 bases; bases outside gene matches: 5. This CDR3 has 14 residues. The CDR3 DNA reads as TGCGCCAGCAGCCCCCTAGGGGGCAACTATGGCTACACCTTC. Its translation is CASSPLGGNYGYTF.

In nucleotides, the CDR3 is TGTGCCAGCAGCTCCGTAGCGGGGGGGAGCACAGATACGCAGTATTTT. Translation gives CASSSVAGGSTDTQYF. The J gene is TRBJ2-3, the V gene TRBV5-4; 11 nucleotides agree with TRBD2. Germline V gene data show CDR1 as SGHNT and CDR2 as YYREEE (reference sequence). J gave up 0 bases and V 3 bases, and 3 bases lay outside the gene matches. The CDR3 spans 16 residues.

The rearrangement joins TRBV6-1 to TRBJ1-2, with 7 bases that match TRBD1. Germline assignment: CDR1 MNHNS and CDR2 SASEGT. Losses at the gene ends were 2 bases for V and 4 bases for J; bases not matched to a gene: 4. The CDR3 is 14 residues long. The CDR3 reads CASSEPGTAYGYTF. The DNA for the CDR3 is TGTGCCAGCAGTGAACCCGGGACAGCCTATGGCTACACCTTC.

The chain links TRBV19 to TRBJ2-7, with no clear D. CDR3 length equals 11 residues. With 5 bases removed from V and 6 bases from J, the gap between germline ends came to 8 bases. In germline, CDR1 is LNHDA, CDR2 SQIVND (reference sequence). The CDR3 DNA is TGTGCCAGTAGTGCGCTAGGCGAGCAGTACTTC. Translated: CASSALGEQYF.

CDR3 in DNA: TGTGCCAGCGGCCAAGGGGGCAATCAGCCCCAGCATTTT. This codes for CASGQGGNQPQHF. The chain is built from TRBV6-1 and TRBJ1-5; a weak D match, TRBD1 (5 bases). The CDR3 runs to 13 residues. V was pared by 8 bases and J by 2 bases, with 10 bases between. The germline V gene encodes CDR1 MNHNS and CDR2 SASEGT.

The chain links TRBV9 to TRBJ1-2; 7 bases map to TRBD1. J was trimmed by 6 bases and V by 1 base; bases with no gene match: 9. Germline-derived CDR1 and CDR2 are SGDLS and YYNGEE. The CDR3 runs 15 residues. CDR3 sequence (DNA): TGTGCCAGCAGCGTATCGGGACAGACATCTCATGGCTACACCTTC. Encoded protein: CASSVSGQTSHGYTF. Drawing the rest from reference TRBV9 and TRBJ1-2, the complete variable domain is DSGVTQTPKHLITATGQRVTLRCSPRSGDLSVYWYQQSLDQGLQFLIQYYNGEERAKGNILERFSAQQFPDLHSELNLSSLELGDSALYFCASSVSGQTSHGYTFGSGTRLTVV.

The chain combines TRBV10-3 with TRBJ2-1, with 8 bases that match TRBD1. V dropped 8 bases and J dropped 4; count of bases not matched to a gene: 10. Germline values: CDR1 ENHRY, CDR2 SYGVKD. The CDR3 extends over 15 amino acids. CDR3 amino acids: CAIRASQGAYNEQFF. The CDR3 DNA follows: TGTGCCATCCGGGCGAGCCAGGGGGCGTACAATGAGCAGTTCTTC.

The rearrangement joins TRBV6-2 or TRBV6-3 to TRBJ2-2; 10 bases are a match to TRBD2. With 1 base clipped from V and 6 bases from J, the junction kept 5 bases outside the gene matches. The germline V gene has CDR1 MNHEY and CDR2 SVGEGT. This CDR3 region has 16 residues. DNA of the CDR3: TGTGCCAGCAGTTACTTGGCTAGCGGGAGCGCCGGGGAGCTGTTTTTT. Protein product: CASSYLASGSAGELFF.

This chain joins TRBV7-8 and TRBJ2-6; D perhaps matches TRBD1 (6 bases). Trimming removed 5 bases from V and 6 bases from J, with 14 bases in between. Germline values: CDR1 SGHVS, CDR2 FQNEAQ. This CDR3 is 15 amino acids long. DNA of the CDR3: TGTGCCAGCAGCCCACCTACAGGGACGGCCAACGTCCTGACTTTC. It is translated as CASSPPTGTANVLTF.

In DNA, the CDR3 is TGTGCCAGCGGCGGGGTCCTTAGCAATCAGCCCCAGCATTTT. Its protein product is CASGGVLSNQPQHF. This rearrangement joins TRBV7-2 to TRBJ1-5; D ambiguous. Looked up from germline, CDR1 is SGHTA and CDR2 is FQGNSA. The CDR3 has 14 residues. The V end was cut by 8 bases, the J end by 0 bases, with 11 bases between.

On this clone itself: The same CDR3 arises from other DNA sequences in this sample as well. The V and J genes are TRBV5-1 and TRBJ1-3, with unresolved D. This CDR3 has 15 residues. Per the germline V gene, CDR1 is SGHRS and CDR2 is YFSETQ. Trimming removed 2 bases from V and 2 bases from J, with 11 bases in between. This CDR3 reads CASSLSSGTGNTIYF. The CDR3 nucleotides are TGCGCCAGCAGCTTAAGTTCAGGCACTGGAAACACCATATATTTT.

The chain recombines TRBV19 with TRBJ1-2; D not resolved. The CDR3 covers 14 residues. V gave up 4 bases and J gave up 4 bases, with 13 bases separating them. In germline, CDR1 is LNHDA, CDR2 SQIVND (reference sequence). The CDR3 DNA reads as TGTGCCAGTAGTACGCGCTCTGAAGCCTATGGCTACACCTTC. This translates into CASSTRSEAYGYTF.

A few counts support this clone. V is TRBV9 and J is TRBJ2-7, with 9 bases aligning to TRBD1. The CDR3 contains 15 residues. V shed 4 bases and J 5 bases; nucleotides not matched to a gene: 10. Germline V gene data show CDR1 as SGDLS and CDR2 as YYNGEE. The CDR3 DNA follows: TGTGCCAGCAGCCCAACGCCGGGACAGGGCCACGAGCAGTACTTC. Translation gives CASSPTPGQGHEQYF.

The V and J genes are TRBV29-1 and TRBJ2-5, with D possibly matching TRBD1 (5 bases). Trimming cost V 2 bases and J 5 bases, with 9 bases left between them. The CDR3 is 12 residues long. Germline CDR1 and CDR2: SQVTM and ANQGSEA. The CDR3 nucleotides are TGCAGCGTTGAACCTGGGGCCGAGACCCAGTACTTC. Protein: CSVEPGAETQYF.

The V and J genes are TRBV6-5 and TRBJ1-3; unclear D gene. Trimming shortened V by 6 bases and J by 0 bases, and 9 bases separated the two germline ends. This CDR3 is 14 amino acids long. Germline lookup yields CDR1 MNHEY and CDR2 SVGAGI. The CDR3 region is CASRLDNSGNTIYF. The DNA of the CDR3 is TGTGCCAGCAGACTAGACAACTCTGGAAACACCATATATTTT.

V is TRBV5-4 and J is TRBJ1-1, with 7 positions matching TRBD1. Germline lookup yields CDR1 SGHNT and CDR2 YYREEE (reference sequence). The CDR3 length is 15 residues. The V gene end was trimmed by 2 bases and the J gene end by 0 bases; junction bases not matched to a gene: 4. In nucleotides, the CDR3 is TGTGCCAGCAGCTTACGACAGGGTATGAACACTGAAGCTTTCTTT. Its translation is CASSLRQGMNTEAFF.